The source of this T cell receptor beta chain is a study of siplizumab effects on memory and regulatory T cells. Profiled with immunoSEQ multiplex PCR; TCRdb holds only in-frame clones, not every one. The profile shows 70,000 or so clones, around 90% of them singletons. Study findings and constraints: Naive T cell populations appeared to exhibit greater diversity than memory cells and appeared to be major alloresponse contributors. Most alloreactive clones went unmapped to unstimulated subsets; only a minor fraction mapped. Where siplizumab was present, mappable alloreactive CD4+ clones averaged approximately 73% Treg-derived, compared with roughly 30% in controls.

Remarks on this clone: Its antigen is not known.

The CDR3 contains 15 residues. V lost 4 bases and J lost 7, with 16 bases in between. Germline CDR1 reads LGHNA; CDR2 reads YNFKEQ. This clonotype was obtained from a human donor in good health. The sample consisted of Tregs sorted from blood. This sequence joins TRBV4-2 and TRBJ2-2; D is tentatively TRBD1 or TRBD2 (5 bases each). CDR3 sequence reads: CASSLGTAAGGELFF. CDR3 sequence (DNA): TGTGCCAGCAGCCTTGGGACGGCCGCGGGCGGGGAGCTGTTTTTT.